A selection of T cell receptor beta chains follows, all from one sample in a study of blood T cell repertoires in COVID-19. Only in-frame clones appear in the TCRdb table, and some are missing; sequencing was by immunoSEQ multiplex PCR. The profile shows 100,000 or so clones, approximately 92% of them singletons. The sequencing sample was made of peripheral blood. These receptors all stem from a woman aged 80 or older with acute or convalescent COVID-19. CDR3s include the opening cysteine and the closing phenylalanine or tryptophan. A D gene is named only where the DNA matches it firmly. The size field is filled for only some rows; it gives once, few, many or a size class.

j_call d_call v_call clone_size cdr3_nt cdr3_aa
TRBJ1-1 . TRBV5-4 . TGTGCCAGCAGCTTGATGGTAGGGCGGGGATGGAACACTGAAGCTTTCTTT CASSLMVGRGWNTEAFF
TRBJ1-1 TRBD1 TRBV12-5 . TGTGCTAGTGGTACAGGGGGCACTGAAGCTTTCTTT CASGTGGTEAFF
TRBJ2-7 . TRBV15 once TGTGCCACCAGCAGAGATTGGTCCGGGCAGTACTTC CATSRDWSGQYF
TRBJ2-1 TRBD1 TRBV5-8 . TGTGCCAGCAGCCAAGGACCTGACAGGGGATATTACAATGAGCAGTTCTTC CASSQGPDRGYYNEQFF
TRBJ2-7 . TRBV11-2 . TGTGCCAGCAGCTTGAGCGCGGCCTACGAGCAGTACTTC CASSLSAAYEQYF
TRBJ2-1 TRBD1 TRBV6-7 . TGTGCCAGCAGTCCCGGGACAGGGAACAATGAGCAGTTCTTC CASSPGTGNNEQFF
TRBJ2-1 . TRBV2 . TGTGCCAGCAGTACCCGGGACTTCCAAACATTGAATGAGCAGTTCTTC CASSTRDFQTLNEQFF
TRBJ1-2 TRBD1 TRBV7-8 . TGTGCCAGCAGCCTAGGGTACAGGGGGCGCACGCGTCCATATGGCTACACCTTC CASSLGYRGRTRPYGYTF
TRBJ2-2 TRBD2 TRBV5-6 . TGTGCCAGCAGAACCCGGGGTAGCGGGGGCACCGGGGAGCTGTTTTTT CASRTRGSGGTGELFF
TRBJ1-2 TRBD1 TRBV5-6 . TGTGCCAGCAGCTCAGAAGGGACAGGGGGCGCCTATGGCTACACCTTC CASSSEGTGGAYGYTF
TRBJ1-3 . TRBV9 . TGTGCCAGCAGCGTTGGCCAGGGCAAACACTCTGGAAACACCATATATTTT CASSVGQGKHSGNTIYF
TRBJ1-3 . TRBV2 . TGTGCCAGCAGTGTAGTTGAGAACACCATATATTTT CASSVVENTIYF
TRBJ1-3 . TRBV5-1 . TGCGCCAGCAGCTCAACAGGGAGCTCTGGAAACACCATATATTTT CASSSTGSSGNTIYF
TRBJ1-5 . TRBV5-1 . TGCGCCAGCAGCTTGGGGGGCACGAGCAATCAGCCCCAGCATTTT CASSLGGTSNQPQHF
TRBJ1-1 . TRBV19 once TGTGCCAGTACCCTAGGGGTTTCTGAAGCTTTCTTT CASTLGVSEAFF
TRBJ2-7 . TRBV30 few TGTGCCTGGGGCCCCAAGACATATACCTACGAGCAGTACTTC CAWGPKTYTYEQYF
TRBJ2-7 TRBD1 TRBV12-3/TRBV12-4 . TGTGCCAGCAGTTTCGCAGGGGGCCTCGAGCAGTACTTC CASSFAGGLEQYF
TRBJ1-1 TRBD1 TRBV5-4 . TGTGCCAGCAAGGGGACAGGGAGGGGGGAGGAAATGGCTTTCTTT CASKGTGRGEEMAFF